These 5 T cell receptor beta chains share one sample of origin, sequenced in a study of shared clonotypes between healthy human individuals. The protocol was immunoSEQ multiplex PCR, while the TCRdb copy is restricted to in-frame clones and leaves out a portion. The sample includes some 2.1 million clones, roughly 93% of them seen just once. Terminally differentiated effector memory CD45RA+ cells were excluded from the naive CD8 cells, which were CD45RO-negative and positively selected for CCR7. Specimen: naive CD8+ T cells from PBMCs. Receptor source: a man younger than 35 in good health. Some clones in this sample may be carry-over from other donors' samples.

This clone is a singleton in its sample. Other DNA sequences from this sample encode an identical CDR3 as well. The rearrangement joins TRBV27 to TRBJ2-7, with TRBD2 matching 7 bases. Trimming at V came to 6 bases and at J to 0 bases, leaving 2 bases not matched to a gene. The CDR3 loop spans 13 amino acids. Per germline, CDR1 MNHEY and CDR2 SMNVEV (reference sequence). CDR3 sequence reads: CASRERGSYEQYF. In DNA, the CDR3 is TGTGCCAGCAGGGAGCGGGGCTCCTACGAGCAGTACTTC.

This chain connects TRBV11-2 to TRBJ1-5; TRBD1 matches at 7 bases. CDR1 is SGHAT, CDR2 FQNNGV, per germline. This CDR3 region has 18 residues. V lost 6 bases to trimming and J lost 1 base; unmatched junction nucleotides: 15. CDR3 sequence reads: CASSQGGKQGRSNQPQHF. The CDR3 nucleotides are TGTGCCAGCAGTCAGGGGGGAAAACAGGGGAGAAGCAATCAGCCCCAGCATTTT.

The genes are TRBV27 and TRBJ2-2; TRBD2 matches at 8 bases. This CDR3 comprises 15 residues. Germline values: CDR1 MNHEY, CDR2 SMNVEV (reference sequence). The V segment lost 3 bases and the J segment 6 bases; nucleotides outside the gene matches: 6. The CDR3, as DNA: TGTGCCAGCAGTTTGACGGGAGGGCCAGCCGGGGAGCTGTTTTTT. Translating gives CASSLTGGPAGELFF.

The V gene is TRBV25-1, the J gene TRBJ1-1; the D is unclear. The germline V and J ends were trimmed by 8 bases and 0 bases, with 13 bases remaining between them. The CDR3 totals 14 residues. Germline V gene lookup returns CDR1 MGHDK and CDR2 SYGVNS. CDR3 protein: CASVEDAVNTEAFF. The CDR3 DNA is TGTGCCAGCGTAGAAGATGCGGTGAACACTGAAGCTTTCTTT.

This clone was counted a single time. DNA for the CDR3: TGTGCCAGCGAACGACGGGCCGGGGAGCTGTTTTTT. Its protein product is CASERRAGELFF. The V and J genes are TRBV25-1 and TRBJ2-2; D remains unclear. Per germline, CDR1 MGHDK and CDR2 SYGVNS. Between the trimmed V and J ends, which lost 8 bases and 6 bases, there was a span of 10 bases. The CDR3 length is 12 residues. Combining the CDR3 with reference TRBV25-1 and TRBJ2-2 gives the whole variable domain EADIYQTPRYLVIGTGKKITLECSQTMGHDKMYWYQQDPGMELHLIHYSYGVNSTEKGDLSSESTVSRIRTEHFPLTLESARPSHTSQYLCASERRAGELFFGEGSRLTVL.